This TCR beta chain was obtained from a study of T-cell memory formation after mild COVID-19 (dated by TCRdb to the early 2020s). About the study as a whole: TCR sequence clusters from the two donors were found to be largely donor specific. Two young, previously healthy adult volunteers made up the cohort, one male and one female. T-cell clones expanding and contracting after mild COVID-19 in two donors were tracked by longitudinal TCRalpha and TCRbeta repertoire sequencing. What the research found in general, with its limitations: The study covered only two mild cases, and larger cohorts including severe cases with pre-infection samples were considered necessary. Contracting CD4+ clones were found mainly in CM and EM memory subsets, while CD8+ clones were enriched in EMRA. The detection of some responding clones in pre-infection memory suggests that pre-existing cross-reactive memory T cells joined the SARS-CoV-2 response. Whether the second-wave clones peaking on day 37 were SARS-CoV-2 specific was not confirmed. Clones that contracted from day 15 to 85 showed balanced CD4/CD8 phenotypes, whereas a second wave of clones that expanded from day 15 to 37 leaned towards CD4+.

Reading the germline V gene gives CDR1 SGHVS and CDR2 FNYEAQ. From the cysteine through the phenylalanine, the CDR3 covers 14 amino acids. Only the CDR3 DNA stays, 42 bases, in frame from base 1. Cut back by 2 bases and 7 bases, the V and J ends lie 12 bases apart. Ficoll-Paque density gradient centrifugation was the method used to isolate PBMCs. Instrument on record: Illumina NovaSeq 6000. cDNA libraries for TCRalpha and TCRbeta were prepared by 5'RACE using constant-segment primers, with sample barcodes and unique molecular identifiers added. RNA was extracted from every sample with Trizol reagent. The libraries were amplified in two PCR steps, and the second step added a second sample barcode and Illumina TruSeq adapters. Libraries were sequenced on an Illumina NovaSeq with 2 x 150 bp paired-end reads. Concerning the study's data processing: Reads were demultiplexed and collapsed into UMI-guided consensus sequences with migec v1.2.7. Using mixcr v2.1.11, the UMI consensuses were aligned to TRA and TRB V and J templates and assembled into clonotypes. A clonotype was counted as expanded or contracted only if both edgeR and NoisET called the change significant, with noise models trained on biological replicates. For edgeR calls, the cutoffs were a false discovery rate-adjusted p below 0.01 and a log2 fold-change threshold of 1. As an exploratory analysis of dynamics, PCA with hierarchical clustering was applied to max-normalized trajectories of the 1000 most abundant clonotypes. Separately sequenced CD4+ and CD8+ repertoires were used to assign a CD4 or CD8 phenotype to each responding clone. Using fastp trimming at Q25 and MiXCR clonotype assembly, TCRdb reanalyzed the public sequencing data and kept in-frame beta chains. When rows share a CDR3 protein, they turn into one entry using the most common DNA and genes. These V and J calls originate from TCRdb's pipeline instead of the authors' own analysis. For this sample there are about 90,000 distinct CDR3 sequences; less than 15% appear just once. The ten most abundant clones make up about 27% of the sample.

In regard to this clonotype: Its antigen has not been determined. No qualities accompany the bases; no much larger clone lies one base away.

This chain is built from TRBV7-6 and TRBJ2-1; possibly the D gene is TRBD2, per 5 matching bases. The sequence came from an adult woman who had mild COVID-19 (a few samples of this study predate the infection). The sample titles of this study are shuffled in the database, so cell type and time point are left out; the donor was told from shared clones. Specimen: PBMCs or a T cell subset sorted from them (not recorded which). The DNA sequence reads TGTGCCAGCAGCTTAAGTTTCCCGGGGAATGAGCAGTTCTTC. The encoded protein is CASSLSFPGNEQFF. The full variable domain, with segments outside the CDR3 supplied by the reference TRBV7-6 and TRBJ2-1 proteins, appears as GAGVSQSPRYKVTKRGQDVALRCDPISGHVSLYWYRQALGQGPEFLTYFNYEAQQDKSGLPNDRFSAERPEGSISTLTIQRTEQRDSAMYRCASSLSFPGNEQFFGPGTRLTVL.